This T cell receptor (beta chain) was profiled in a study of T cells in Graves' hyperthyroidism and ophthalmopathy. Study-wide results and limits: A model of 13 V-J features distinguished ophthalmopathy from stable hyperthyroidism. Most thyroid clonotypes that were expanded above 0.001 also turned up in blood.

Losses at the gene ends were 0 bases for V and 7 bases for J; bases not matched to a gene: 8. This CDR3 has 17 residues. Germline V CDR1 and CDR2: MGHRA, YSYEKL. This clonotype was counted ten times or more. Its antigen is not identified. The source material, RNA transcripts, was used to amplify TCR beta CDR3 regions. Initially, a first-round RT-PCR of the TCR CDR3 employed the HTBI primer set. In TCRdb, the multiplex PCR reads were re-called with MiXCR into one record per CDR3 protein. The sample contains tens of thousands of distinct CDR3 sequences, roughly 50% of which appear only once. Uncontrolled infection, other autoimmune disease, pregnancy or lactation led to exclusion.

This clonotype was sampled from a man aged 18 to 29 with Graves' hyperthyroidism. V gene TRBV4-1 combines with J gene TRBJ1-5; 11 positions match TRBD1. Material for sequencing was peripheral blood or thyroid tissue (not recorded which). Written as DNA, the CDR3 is TGCGCCAGCAGCCAAGATCAGTGGACAGGGGGCGGACAGCCCCAGCATTTT. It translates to CASSQDQWTGGGQPQHF.